One and the same sample provided the 28 T cell receptor beta chains below, sequenced in a study of Ad26.COV2.S vaccination and SARS-CoV-2 variants. The protocol was immunoSEQ multiplex PCR, while the TCRdb copy is restricted to in-frame clones and leaves out a portion. Here the sample spans about 350,000 clones, around 87% being singletons. The treatment denotes: around 19 received Ad26.COV2.S at low or high dose, single or two shots; several received placebo; per-sample allocation not given. Samples came from day 63 after the first vaccine or placebo injection. The material was peripheral blood, obtained in a trial of Ad26.COV2.S vaccine versus placebo. The receptors were gathered from a person aged 18-60 years who received the Ad26.COV2.S COVID-19 vaccine or a placebo.

V usage is TRBV5-1 and J usage is TRBJ1-3, with D possibly matching TRBD1 (6 bases). The CDR3 length is 16 residues. V dropped 0 bases and J dropped 3 bases, with 13 bases sitting between them. The germline V gene encodes CDR1 SGHRS and CDR2 YFSETQ. The chain's CDR3 is CASSLAGGAFGNTIYF. The DNA of the CDR3 is TGCGCCAGCAGCTTGGCCGGGGGGGCGTTTGGAAACACCATATATTTT.

The count of this clone is one. V gene TRBV7-8 combines with J gene TRBJ1-1; no clear D. The length of the CDR3 is 12 residues. CDR1 is SGHVS, CDR2 FQNEAQ, per germline. The V end was cut by 2 bases, the J end by 3 bases, with 4 bases between. The CDR3 region has the DNA TGTGCCAGCAGCTTACTAGACACTGAAGCTTTCTTT. Its translation is CASSLLDTEAFF.

This chain joins TRBV7-2 and TRBJ1-2; D gene uncertain. Trimming took off 1 base at V and 3 bases at J, with 9 bases between the two ends. The CDR3 extends over 14 amino acids. Germline V lookup: CDR1 SGHTA, CDR2 FQGNSA. The CDR3 reads CASSLGRLDYGYTF. CDR3 DNA sequence: TGTGCCAGCAGCTTAGGGCGTTTAGACTATGGCTACACCTTC.

The rearrangement links TRBV7-9 to TRBJ2-7, with 7 bases that match TRBD2. This CDR3 contains 17 residues. The V gene end was trimmed by 5 bases and the J gene end by 1 base; junction bases not matched to a gene: 14. Germline V lookup: CDR1 SEHNR, CDR2 FQNEAQ (reference sequence). The CDR3 coding sequence is TGTGCCAGCAGCCCGCGGGGGAAAGGAGTAGGGTCCTACGAGCAGTACTTC. Translation: CASSPRGKGVGSYEQYF.

This clone was recorded a few times. This chain links TRBV6-5 with TRBJ1-1; the D gene is possibly TRBD1 (6 bases). CDR3 length: 13 amino acids. Germline V CDR1 and CDR2: MNHEY, SVGAGI. V lost 4 bases and J 5 bases, leaving 11 bases between the germline ends. In DNA form, the CDR3 reads TGTGCCAGCAGTTCCAGGGGTGGGACTGAAGCTTTCTTT. Its protein product is CASSSRGGTEAFF.

J is TRBJ1-6 and V is TRBV6-4, with TRBD1 as a possible D gene (6 bases). The CDR3 is 13 amino acids. The germline V and J ends were trimmed by 5 bases and 7 bases, with 9 bases remaining between them. Germline lookup yields CDR1 MRHNA and CDR2 SNTAGT. For the CDR3, the DNA is TGTGCCAGCAGTACAGGGATAAATTCACCCCTCCACTTT. This encodes CASSTGINSPLHF.

The rearrangement joins TRBV9 to TRBJ2-1, with TRBD2 matching over 8 bases. Germline assignment: CDR1 SGDLS and CDR2 YYNGEE. V shed 2 bases and J 7 bases; nucleotides not matched to a gene: 8. The CDR3 is 15 residues long. The CDR3 loop reads CASSVVPGLVNEQFF. The CDR3 DNA sequence: TGTGCCAGCAGCGTTGTTCCGGGACTAGTGAATGAGCAGTTCTTC.

J is TRBJ2-7 and V is TRBV7-9; no definite D call. The CDR3 runs 13 residues. Germline assignment: CDR1 SEHNR and CDR2 FQNEAQ (reference sequence). V was cut by 5 bases and J by 7 bases, with 15 bases left in between. The CDR3: CASSGSITGEQYF. The CDR3 DNA sequence: TGTGCCAGCAGCGGGTCCATCACTGGGGAGCAGTACTTC.

The chain joins TRBV5-1 to TRBJ1-2; TRBD1 matches 8 bases. Trimming removed 4 bases from V and 8 bases from J; junction bases left unmatched: 7. The CDR3 spans 13 residues. Per germline, CDR1 SGHRS and CDR2 YFSETQ. The CDR3 sequence is CASSDQGARGYTF. CDR3 nucleotide sequence: TGCGCCAGCAGCGATCAGGGGGCGAGGGGCTACACCTTC.

V and J are TRBV18 and TRBJ2-3, with D perhaps TRBD2 (6 bases). The germline V gene has CDR1 KGHSH and CDR2 LQKENI. This CDR3 has 15 residues. Deletions cut 1 base from V and 4 bases from J, with 12 bases between. The DNA of the CDR3 is TGTGCCAGCTCACCACAACTAGCTGGGGCAGATACGCAGTATTTT. Protein sequence: CASSPQLAGADTQYF.

A word on this clone: One end of the junction varies from germline; a read error may be responsible. The rearrangement joins TRBV6-1 to TRBJ2-7, with D perhaps TRBD1 (5 bases). Germline V lookup: CDR1 MNHNS, CDR2 SASEGT. The CDR3 runs 13 residues. CDR3 nucleotides: TGTGCCAGCGGTGACAGAAACCCCTACGAGCAGTACTTC. Translation gives CASGDRNPYEQYF.

This clone turned up a few times. The gene calls are TRBV5-4 and TRBJ2-7; D might be TRBD1 (6 bases). The ends were cut back, 3 bases at V and 3 bases at J, with 13 bases in the middle. This CDR3 spans 14 amino acids. Germline lookup yields CDR1 SGHNT and CDR2 YYREEE (reference sequence). The CDR3 loop reads CASSSQGKNYEQYF. The CDR3 nucleotides read TGTGCCAGCAGCTCACAGGGAAAAAACTACGAGCAGTACTTC.

The chain is built from TRBV7-2 and TRBJ2-1, with D unresolved. Trimming cost V 7 bases and J 7 bases, with 11 bases left between them. The length of the CDR3 is 12 residues. Germline V gives CDR1 SGHTA, CDR2 FQGNSA. The CDR3 region has the DNA TGTGCCAGCAACCAGATCGGGAATGAGCAGTTCTTC. Translation gives CASNQIGNEQFF.

The chain uses TRBV6-2 or TRBV6-3 and TRBJ2-5; 13 bases align to TRBD2. The CDR3 spans 15 residues. The V gene end was trimmed by 5 bases and the J gene end by 4 bases; junction bases not matched to a gene: 4. Germline lookup yields CDR1 MNHEY and CDR2 SVGEGT. CDR3 residues: CASSRTSGGLETQYF. CDR3 bases: TGTGCCAGCAGTAGGACTAGCGGGGGCTTAGAGACCCAGTACTTC.

In this sample, this clone turned up once. The V call is TRBV19, the J call TRBJ1-1; D not certain. V was pared by 5 bases and J by 2 bases, with 9 bases between. Germline V gene sequence: CDR1 LNHDA, CDR2 SQIVND (reference sequence). This CDR3 is built from 13 residues. The CDR3 sequence is CASSFDLNTEAFF. The CDR3 nucleotides read TGTGCCAGTAGTTTCGACCTAAACACTGAAGCTTTCTTT.

The rearrangement links TRBV4-1 to TRBJ2-7; 9 nucleotides agree with TRBD1. The CDR3 runs to 15 residues. Germline trimming cut 4 bases from V and 2 bases from J; bases unmatched to any gene: 6. Germline loops: CDR1 MGHRA, CDR2 YSYEKL. Written as DNA, the CDR3 is TGCGCCAGCAGCCCCGGGACAGGGAACCCCTACGAGCAGTACTTC. Protein: CASSPGTGNPYEQYF.

The chain recombines TRBV6-5 with TRBJ1-2; D not certain. CDR1 MNHEY and CDR2 SVGAGI come from the germline V gene. Trimming took 5 bases from V and 2 from J, leaving 12 bases between them. This CDR3 spans 14 amino acids. This CDR3 is CASSPWISNYGYTF. The CDR3 DNA reads as TGTGCCAGCAGTCCGTGGATCTCAAACTATGGCTACACCTTC.

The rearrangement joins TRBV10-2 to TRBJ1-1; possibly TRBD1 for D (5 bases). The CDR3 extends over 13 amino acids. Looked up from germline, CDR1 is WSHSY and CDR2 is SAAADI. Trimming cost V 7 bases and J 1 base, with 10 bases left between them. The CDR3 coding sequence is TGCGCCAGCATGGGGACGGGGAACACTGAAGCTTTCTTT. This translates into CASMGTGNTEAFF.

The chain is built from TRBV29-1 and TRBJ1-2; tentatively, D is TRBD1 (6 bases). The germline V gene has CDR1 SQVTM and CDR2 ANQGSEA. V was clipped by 1 base and J by 6 bases, with 15 bases between them. The CDR3 is 14 residues long. The CDR3 sequence is CSVEAERGVHGYTF. The CDR3 coding sequence is TGCAGCGTTGAAGCCGAGAGGGGGGTCCATGGCTACACCTTC.

V is TRBV11-3 and J is TRBJ1-5, with D possibly TRBD1 on 5 matching bases. From germline, CDR1 is SGHNT and CDR2 YENEEA. V was shortened by 1 base and J by 1 base, with 11 bases between the two germline ends. This CDR3 comprises 16 residues. This CDR3 reads CASSLGGRRSNQPQHF. CDR3 sequence (DNA): TGTGCCAGCAGCTTAGGGGGACGACGCAGCAATCAGCCCCAGCATTTT.

The chain recombines TRBV27 with TRBJ2-5; D is tentatively TRBD1 or TRBD2 (5 bases each). Germline CDR1 reads MNHEY; CDR2 reads SMNVEV (reference sequence). With 8 bases removed from V and 2 bases from J, the gap between germline ends came to 15 bases. CDR3 length equals 14 residues. CDR3 nucleotide sequence: TGTGCCAGCGCCGAGGGAGACAGACAAGAGACCCAGTACTTC. It is translated as CASAEGDRQETQYF.

This chain joins TRBV19 and TRBJ2-7; TRBD1 is a possible D gene (5 bases). Looked up from germline, CDR1 is LNHDA and CDR2 is SQIVND (reference sequence). The V gene lost 5 bases and the J gene lost 5 bases, with 13 bases spanning the gap. This CDR3 contains 13 residues. The CDR3 region is CASSEARVHEQYF. Written as DNA, the CDR3 is TGTGCCAGTAGTGAAGCCAGGGTCCACGAGCAGTACTTC. Looking up the rest from reference TRBV19 and TRBJ2-7 gives the full variable domain: DGGITQSPKYLFRKEGQNVTLSCEQNLNHDAMYWYRQDPGQGLRLIYYSQIVNDFQKGDIAEGYSVSREKKESFPLTVTSAQKNPTAFYLCASSEARVHEQYFGPGTRLTVT.

This chain connects TRBV6-5 to TRBJ2-5; the D is unclear. From germline, CDR1 is MNHEY and CDR2 SVGAGI. V lost 2 bases and J lost 7, with 11 bases in between. The CDR3 loop spans 13 amino acids. Here the CDR3 reads CASSYMTTGTQYF. DNA of the CDR3: TGTGCCAGCAGTTACATGACAACCGGGACCCAGTACTTC.

The rearrangement uses TRBV7-4 and TRBJ2-5, with no clear D. CDR1 SGHVT and CDR2 SQSDAQ come from the germline V gene. The CDR3 runs to 9 residues. V was trimmed by 6 bases and J by 11 bases, leaving 7 bases between them. CDR3 bases: TGTGCCAGCAGACCTTCACAGTACTTC. This translates into CASRPSQYF.

This clone was observed a few times. This sequence joins TRBV6-5 and TRBJ1-1; D uncertain. The CDR3 is 15 amino acids. The germline V gene encodes CDR1 MNHEY and CDR2 SVGAGI. Between the trimmed V and J ends, which lost 0 bases and 1 base, there was a span of 9 bases. In DNA form, the CDR3 reads TGTGCCAGCAGTTACTCAGGAACAGCGAACACTGAAGCTTTCTTT. It yields the protein CASSYSGTANTEAFF.

The V call is TRBV18, the J call TRBJ1-5; 8 bases match TRBD1. The CDR3 runs to 15 residues. The V gene's germline CDR1 is KGHSH and CDR2 LQKENI. The junction had 3 bases not matched to a gene; V was cut back by 2 bases and J by 3 bases. The CDR3 DNA follows: TGTGCCAGCTCACCAGGGACAGGCCCCAATCAGCCCCAGCATTTT. Protein: CASSPGTGPNQPQHF.

The chain employs TRBV5-6 and TRBJ1-5; tentatively, D is TRBD1 (5 bases). CDR3 length equals 16 residues. V was cut by 7 bases and J by 5 bases, with 22 bases left in between. Germline CDR1 SGHDT, CDR2 YYEEEE. CDR3 sequence (DNA): TGTGCCAGCGCCCCAGGCGCGGGGCGAGGGGATCAGCCCCAGCATTTT. Protein product: CASAPGAGRGDQPQHF.

The chain combines TRBV7-8 with TRBJ2-7; no definite D call. Germline-derived CDR1 and CDR2 are SGHVS and FQNEAQ. CDR3 length: 15 amino acids. V was trimmed by 5 bases and J by 0 bases, leaving 14 bases between them. Written as DNA, the CDR3 is TGTGCCAGCAGCAGACCCGCGGAAAGCTCCTACGAGCAGTACTTC. Its protein is CASSRPAESSYEQYF.